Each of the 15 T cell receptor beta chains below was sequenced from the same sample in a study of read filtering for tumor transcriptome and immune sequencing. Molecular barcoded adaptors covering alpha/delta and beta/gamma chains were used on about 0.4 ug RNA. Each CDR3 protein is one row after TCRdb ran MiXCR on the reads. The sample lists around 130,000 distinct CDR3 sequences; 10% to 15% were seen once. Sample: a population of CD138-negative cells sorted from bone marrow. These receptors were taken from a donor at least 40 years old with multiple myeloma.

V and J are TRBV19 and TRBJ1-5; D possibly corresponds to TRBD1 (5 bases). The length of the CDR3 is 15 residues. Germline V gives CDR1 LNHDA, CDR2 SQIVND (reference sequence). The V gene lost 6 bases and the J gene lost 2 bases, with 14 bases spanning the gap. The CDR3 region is CASSPEVGGNQPQHF. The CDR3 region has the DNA TGTGCCAGTAGCCCCGAGGTGGGGGGCAATCAGCCCCAGCATTTT.

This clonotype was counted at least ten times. CDR3 DNA: TGTGCCAGCAGCTTAGACACATCAAATGAAAAACTGTTTTTT. It translates to CASSLDTSNEKLFF. This rearrangement joins TRBV11-1 to TRBJ1-4; D gene ambiguous. CDR1 and CDR2 from the germline V gene are SGHAT and FQDESV (reference sequence). V was trimmed by 1 base and J by 5 bases, leaving 8 bases between them. CDR3 length: 14 amino acids.

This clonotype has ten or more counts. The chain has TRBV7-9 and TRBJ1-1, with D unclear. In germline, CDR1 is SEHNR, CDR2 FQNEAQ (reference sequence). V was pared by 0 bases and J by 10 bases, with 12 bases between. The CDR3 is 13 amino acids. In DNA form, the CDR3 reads TGTGCCAGCAGCTTAGCAGGAGGGCGGGGAGCTTTCTTT. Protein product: CASSLAGGRGAFF.

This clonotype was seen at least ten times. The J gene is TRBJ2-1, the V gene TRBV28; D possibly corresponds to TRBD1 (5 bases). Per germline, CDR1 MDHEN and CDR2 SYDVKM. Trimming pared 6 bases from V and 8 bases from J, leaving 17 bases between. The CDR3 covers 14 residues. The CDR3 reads CASRGAAISDEQFF. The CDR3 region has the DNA TGTGCCAGCAGAGGGGCGGCGATTAGTGATGAGCAGTTCTTC.

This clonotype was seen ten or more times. DNA for the CDR3: TGTGCCAGCTCAAACGGGCGGGACACCGGGGAGCTGTTTTTT. Protein: CASSNGRDTGELFF. V gene TRBV7-8 combines with J gene TRBJ2-2; D might be TRBD2 (5 bases). Trimming removed 8 bases at V and 3 bases at J, with 13 bases between. The CDR3 consists of 14 residues. The germline V gene encodes CDR1 SGHVS and CDR2 FQNEAQ.

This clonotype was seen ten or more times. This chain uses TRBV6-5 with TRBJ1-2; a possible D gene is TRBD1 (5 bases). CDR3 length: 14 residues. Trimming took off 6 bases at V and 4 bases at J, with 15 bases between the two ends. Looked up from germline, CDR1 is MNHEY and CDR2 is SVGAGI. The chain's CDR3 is CASRRERGTYGYTF. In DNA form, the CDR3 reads TGTGCCAGCAGAAGGGAAAGGGGTACCTATGGCTACACCTTC.

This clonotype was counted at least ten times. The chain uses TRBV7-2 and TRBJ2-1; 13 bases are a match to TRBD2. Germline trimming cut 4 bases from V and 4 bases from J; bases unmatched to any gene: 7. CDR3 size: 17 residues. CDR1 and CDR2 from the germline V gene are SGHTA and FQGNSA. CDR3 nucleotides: TGTGCCAGCAGCTCCCAACTAGCGGGAGGGGGGTACAATGAGCAGTTCTTC. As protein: CASSSQLAGGGYNEQFF. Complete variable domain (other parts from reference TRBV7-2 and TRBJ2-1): GAGVSQSPSNKVTEKGKDVELRCDPISGHTALYWYRQSLGQGLEFLIYFQGNSAPDKSGLPSDRFSAERTGGSVSTLTIQRTQQEDSAVYLCASSSQLAGGGYNEQFFGPGTRLTVL.

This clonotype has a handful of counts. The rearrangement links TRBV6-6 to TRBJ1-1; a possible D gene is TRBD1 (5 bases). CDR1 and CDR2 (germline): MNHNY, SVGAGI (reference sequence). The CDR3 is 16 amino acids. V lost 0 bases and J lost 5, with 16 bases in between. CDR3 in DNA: TGTGCCAGCAGTTACTCCACAGCTGGGGGACGTACTGAAGCTTTCTTT. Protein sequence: CASSYSTAGGRTEAFF.

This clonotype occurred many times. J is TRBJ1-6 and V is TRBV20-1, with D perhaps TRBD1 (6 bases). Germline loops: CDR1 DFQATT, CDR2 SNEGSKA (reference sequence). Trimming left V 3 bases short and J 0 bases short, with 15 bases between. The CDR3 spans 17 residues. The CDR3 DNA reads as TGCAGTGCTAGGGGGGGGCTGGGGAGCTCCTATAATTCACCCCTCCACTTT. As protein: CSARGGLGSSYNSPLHF.

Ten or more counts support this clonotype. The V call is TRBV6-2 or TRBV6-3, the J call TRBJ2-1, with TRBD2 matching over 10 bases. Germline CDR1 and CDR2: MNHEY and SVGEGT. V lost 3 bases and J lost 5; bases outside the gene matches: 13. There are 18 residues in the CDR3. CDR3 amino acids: CASSYYPPTSGVDNEQFF. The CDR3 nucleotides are TGTGCCAGCAGTTATTACCCGCCCACTAGCGGGGTAGACAATGAGCAGTTCTTC.

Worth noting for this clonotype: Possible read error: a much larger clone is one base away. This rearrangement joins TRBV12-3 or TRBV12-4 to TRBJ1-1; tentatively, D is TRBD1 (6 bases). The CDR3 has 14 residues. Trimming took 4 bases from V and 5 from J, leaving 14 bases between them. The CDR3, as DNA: TGTGCCAGCAGTTCTACAGGGCGGGGGACTGAAGCTTTCTTT. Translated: CASSSTGRGTEAFF.

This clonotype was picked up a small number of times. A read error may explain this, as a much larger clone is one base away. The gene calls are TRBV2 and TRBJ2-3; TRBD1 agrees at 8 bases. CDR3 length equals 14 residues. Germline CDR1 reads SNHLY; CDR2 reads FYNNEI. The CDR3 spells CASSAGTGADTRYF. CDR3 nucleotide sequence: TGTGCCAGCAGTGCCGGGACAGGAGCAGATACGCGGTATTTT.

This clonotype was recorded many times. The DNA of the CDR3 is TGCAGTGCTACTACTCGGGACCGCGGGGGTTATAGCAATCAGCCCCAGCATTTT. The encoded protein is CSATTRDRGGYSNQPQHF. The chain is built from TRBV20-1 and TRBJ1-5; TRBD1 is a possible D gene (5 bases). The CDR3 has 18 residues. The V end was cut by 4 bases, the J end by 0 bases, with 22 bases between. CDR1 is DFQATT and CDR2 is SNEGSKA in the germline V gene (reference sequence).

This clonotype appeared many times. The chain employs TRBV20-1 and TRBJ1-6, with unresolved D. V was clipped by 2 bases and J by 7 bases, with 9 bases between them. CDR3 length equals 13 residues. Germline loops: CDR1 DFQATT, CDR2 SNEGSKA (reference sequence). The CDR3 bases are TGCAGTGCTAGATGGGATCCGAATTCACCCCTCCACTTT. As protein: CSARWDPNSPLHF.

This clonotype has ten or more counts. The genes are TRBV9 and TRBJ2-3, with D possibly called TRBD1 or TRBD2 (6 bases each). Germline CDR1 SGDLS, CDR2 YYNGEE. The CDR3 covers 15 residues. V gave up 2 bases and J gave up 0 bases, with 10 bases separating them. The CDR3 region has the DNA TGTGCCAGCAGCGTCCAGGGGACTAGCACAGATACGCAGTATTTT. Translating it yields CASSVQGTSTDTQYF. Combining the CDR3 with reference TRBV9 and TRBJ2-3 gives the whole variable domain DSGVTQTPKHLITATGQRVTLRCSPRSGDLSVYWYQQSLDQGLQFLIQYYNGEERAKGNILERFSAQQFPDLHSELNLSSLELGDSALYFCASSVQGTSTDTQYFGPGTRLTVL.